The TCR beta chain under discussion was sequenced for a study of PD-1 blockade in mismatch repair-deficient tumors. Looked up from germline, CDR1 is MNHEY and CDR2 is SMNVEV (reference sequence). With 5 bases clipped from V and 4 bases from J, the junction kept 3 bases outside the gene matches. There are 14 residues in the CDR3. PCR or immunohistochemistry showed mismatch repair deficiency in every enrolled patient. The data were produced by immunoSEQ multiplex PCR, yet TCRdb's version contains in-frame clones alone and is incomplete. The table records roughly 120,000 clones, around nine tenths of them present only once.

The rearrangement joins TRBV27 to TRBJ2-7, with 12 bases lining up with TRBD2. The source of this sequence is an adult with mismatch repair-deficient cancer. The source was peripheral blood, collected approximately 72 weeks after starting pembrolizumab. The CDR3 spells CASSHGTSGYEQYF. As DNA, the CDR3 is TGTGCCAGCAGTCATGGGACTAGCGGGTACGAGCAGTACTTC.